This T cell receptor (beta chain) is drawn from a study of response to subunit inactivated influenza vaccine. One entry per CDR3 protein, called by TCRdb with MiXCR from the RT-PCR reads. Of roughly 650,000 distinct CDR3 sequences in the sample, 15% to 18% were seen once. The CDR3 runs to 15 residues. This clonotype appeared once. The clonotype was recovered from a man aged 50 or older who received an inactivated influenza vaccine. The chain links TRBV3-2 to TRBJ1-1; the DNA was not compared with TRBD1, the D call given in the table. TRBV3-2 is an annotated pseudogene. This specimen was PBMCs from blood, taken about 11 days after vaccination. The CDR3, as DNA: TGTGCCTCCACCTCAATTGGCAGGGGTCTCACTGAAGCTTTCTTT. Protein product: CASTSIGRGLTEAFF.